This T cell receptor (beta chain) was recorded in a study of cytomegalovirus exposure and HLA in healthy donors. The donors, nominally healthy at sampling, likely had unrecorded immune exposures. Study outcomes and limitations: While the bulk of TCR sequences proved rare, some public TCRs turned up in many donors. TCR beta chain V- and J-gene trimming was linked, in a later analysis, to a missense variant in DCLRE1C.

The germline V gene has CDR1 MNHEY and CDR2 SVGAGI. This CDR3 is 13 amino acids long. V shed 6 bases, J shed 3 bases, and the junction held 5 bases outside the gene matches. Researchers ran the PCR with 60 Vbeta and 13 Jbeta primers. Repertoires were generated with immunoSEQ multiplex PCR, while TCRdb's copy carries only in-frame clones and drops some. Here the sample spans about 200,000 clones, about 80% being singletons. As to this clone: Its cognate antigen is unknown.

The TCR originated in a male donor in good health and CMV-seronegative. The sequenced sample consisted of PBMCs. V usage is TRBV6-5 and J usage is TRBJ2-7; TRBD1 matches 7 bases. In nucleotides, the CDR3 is TGTGCCAGCAGCCTGGGACAGAACTACGAGCAGTACTTC. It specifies CASSLGQNYEQYF.